The 2 T cell receptor beta chains given below trace back to one sample, sequenced in a study of T cells expressing NK-cell markers. TCRdb re-called the 5' RACE reads; every CDR3 protein appears as one record, without DNA. Recorded for this sample: hundreds of thousands of distinct CDR3 sequences. The sequencing input was blood T cells: a sorted CD56 or NKG2C T cell subset, CD4+ or CD8+ T cells, or bulk PBMC T cells (not recorded which). Receptor source: a man between 18 and 69 years old in good health.

The chain is built from TRBV12-3 or TRBV12-4 and TRBJ2-1; no DNA is available, so the TRBD1 call from TCRdb remains unchecked. This CDR3 has 15 amino acids. The CDR3 is CASSFFQGGAHEQFF.

This chain uses TRBV6-1 with TRBJ2-6; TCRdb indicates TRBD1, and absent DNA this call remains unverified. The V gene's germline CDR1 is MNHNS and CDR2 SASEGT. The length of the CDR3 is 19 residues. This chain's CDR3 is CASTQRGTGWNSGANVLTF.